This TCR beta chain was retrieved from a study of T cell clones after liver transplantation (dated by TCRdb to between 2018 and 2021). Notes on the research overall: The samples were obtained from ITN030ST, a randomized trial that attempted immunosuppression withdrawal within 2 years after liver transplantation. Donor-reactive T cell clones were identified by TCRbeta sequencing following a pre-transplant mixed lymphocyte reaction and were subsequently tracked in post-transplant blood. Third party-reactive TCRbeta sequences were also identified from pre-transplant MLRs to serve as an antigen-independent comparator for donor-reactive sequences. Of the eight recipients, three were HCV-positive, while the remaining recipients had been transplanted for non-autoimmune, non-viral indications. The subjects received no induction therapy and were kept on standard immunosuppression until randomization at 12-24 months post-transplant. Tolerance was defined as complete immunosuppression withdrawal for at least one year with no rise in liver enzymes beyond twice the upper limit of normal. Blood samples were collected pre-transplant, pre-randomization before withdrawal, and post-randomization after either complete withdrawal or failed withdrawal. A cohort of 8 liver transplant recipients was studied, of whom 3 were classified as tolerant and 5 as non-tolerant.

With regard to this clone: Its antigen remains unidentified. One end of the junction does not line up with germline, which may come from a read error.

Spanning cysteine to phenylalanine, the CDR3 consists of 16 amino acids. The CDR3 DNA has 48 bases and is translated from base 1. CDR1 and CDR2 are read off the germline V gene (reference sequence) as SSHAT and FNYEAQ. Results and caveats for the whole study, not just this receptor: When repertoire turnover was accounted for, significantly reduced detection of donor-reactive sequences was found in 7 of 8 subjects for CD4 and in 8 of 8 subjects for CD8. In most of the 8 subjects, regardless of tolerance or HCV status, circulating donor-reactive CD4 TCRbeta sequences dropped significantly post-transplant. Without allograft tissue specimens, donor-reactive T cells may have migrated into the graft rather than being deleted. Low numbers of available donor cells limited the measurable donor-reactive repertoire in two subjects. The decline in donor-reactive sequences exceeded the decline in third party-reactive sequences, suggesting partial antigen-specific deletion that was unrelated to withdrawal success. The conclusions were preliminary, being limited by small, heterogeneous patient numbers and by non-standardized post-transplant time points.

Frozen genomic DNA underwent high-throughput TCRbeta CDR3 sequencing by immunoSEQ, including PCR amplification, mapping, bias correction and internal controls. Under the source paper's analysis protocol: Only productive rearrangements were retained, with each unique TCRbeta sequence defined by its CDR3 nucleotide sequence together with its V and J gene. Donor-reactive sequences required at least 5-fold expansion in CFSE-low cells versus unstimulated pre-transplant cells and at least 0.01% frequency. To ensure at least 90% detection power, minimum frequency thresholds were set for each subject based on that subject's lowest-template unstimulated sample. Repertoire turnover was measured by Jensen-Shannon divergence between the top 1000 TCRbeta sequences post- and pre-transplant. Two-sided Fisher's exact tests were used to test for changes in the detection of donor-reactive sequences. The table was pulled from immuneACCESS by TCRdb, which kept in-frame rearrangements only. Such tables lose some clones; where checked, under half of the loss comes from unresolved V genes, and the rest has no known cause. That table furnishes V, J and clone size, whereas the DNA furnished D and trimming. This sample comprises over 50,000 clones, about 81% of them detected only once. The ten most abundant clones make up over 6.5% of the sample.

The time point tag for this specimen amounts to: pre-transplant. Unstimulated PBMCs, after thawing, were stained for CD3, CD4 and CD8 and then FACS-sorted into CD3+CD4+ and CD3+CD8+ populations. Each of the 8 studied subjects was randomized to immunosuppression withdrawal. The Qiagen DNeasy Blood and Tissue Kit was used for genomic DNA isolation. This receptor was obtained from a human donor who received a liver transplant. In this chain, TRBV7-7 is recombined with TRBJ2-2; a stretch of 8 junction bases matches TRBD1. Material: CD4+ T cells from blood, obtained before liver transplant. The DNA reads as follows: TGTGCTAGCAGCTTAGCGACAGGGGTTGGCACCGGGGAGCTGTTTTTT. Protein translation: CASSLATGVGTGELFF.